The 17 T cell receptor beta chains presented below share a single source sample, sequenced in a study of cytomegalovirus exposure and HLA in healthy donors. The PCR ran on 60 Vbeta and 13 Jbeta primers. Only in-frame clones appear in the TCRdb table, and some are missing; sequencing was by immunoSEQ multiplex PCR. The top ten hold around 7.7% of the sample, which has about 110,000 clones, approximately 70% seen once. Sequenced sample: PBMCs. These TCRs come from a man aged 35-49 years in good health and CMV-seronegative.

This chain joins TRBV15 and TRBJ1-3; no clear D gene. This CDR3 has 17 amino acids. Between the trimmed V and J ends, which lost 5 bases and 0 bases, there was a span of 17 bases. The germline V gene encodes CDR1 LNHNV and CDR2 YYDKDF (reference sequence). The CDR3 region is CATSPPPHSSSGNTIYF. DNA of the CDR3: TGTGCCACCAGCCCCCCTCCCCACAGCAGCTCTGGAAACACCATATATTTT.

This clone was detected a few times. This sequence joins TRBV4-3 and TRBJ2-1; 9 bases agree with TRBD1. The CDR3 covers 16 residues. CDR1 LGHNA and CDR2 YSLEER come from the germline V gene. V trimming: 1 base; J trimming: 7 bases; junction bases outside the gene matches: 8. The CDR3 coding sequence is TGCGCCAGCAGCCAAGCCATCGGGACAGGGAGTAATGAGCAGTTCTTC. Amino acid sequence: CASSQAIGTGSNEQFF.

The rearrangement links TRBV28 to TRBJ1-5, with a weak D call TRBD1 (5 bases). V dropped 5 bases and J dropped 2 bases, with 7 bases sitting between them. The CDR3 extends over 13 amino acids. The germline CDR1 and CDR2 sequences are MDHEN and SYDVKM. CDR3 nucleotide sequence: TGTGCCAGCAGTCCGACAGGCAATCAGCCCCAGCATTTT. Translation gives CASSPTGNQPQHF. The complete variable domain, with remaining parts taken from reference TRBV28 and TRBJ1-5, reads DVKVTQSSRYLVKRTGEKVFLECVQDMDHENMFWYRQDPGLGLRLIYFSYDVKMKEKGDIPEGYSVSREKKERFSLILESASTNQTSMYLCASSPTGNQPQHFGDGTRLSIL.

The chain uses TRBV7-9 and TRBJ2-3; D might be TRBD1 (5 bases). The germline V gene encodes CDR1 SEHNR and CDR2 FQNEAQ (reference sequence). V lost 4 bases and J lost 0, with 8 bases in between. The CDR3 extends over 14 amino acids. The CDR3 sequence: CASSSDRSTDTQYF. CDR3 bases: TGTGCCAGCAGCTCCGACAGAAGCACAGATACGCAGTATTTT.

The J gene is TRBJ2-7, the V gene TRBV4-3; 7 bases agree with TRBD1. The CDR3 contains 15 residues. The germline V gene has CDR1 LGHNA and CDR2 YSLEER. J lost 6 bases, V lost 0 bases, and 8 bases had no gene match. CDR3 nucleotide sequence: TGCGCCAGCAGCCAAGAGGAAGGGGGCCGATTCGAGCAGTACTTC. Protein product: CASSQEEGGRFEQYF.

This clone appeared once. This chain uses TRBV19 with TRBJ1-2, with D possibly matching TRBD1 (5 bases). Germline CDR1 and CDR2: LNHDA and SQIVND (reference sequence). The CDR3 has 13 residues. V shed 3 bases and J shed 5 bases, with 10 bases lying between them. CDR3 sequence reads: CASSIRDKYGYTF. The CDR3 DNA reads TGTGCCAGTAGTATCAGGGATAAATATGGCTACACCTTC.

This clone has just one count. The chain links TRBV11-2 to TRBJ1-3; TRBD1 agrees at 8 bases. Germline V gives CDR1 SGHAT, CDR2 FQNNGV. V dropped 5 bases and J dropped 2; count of bases not matched to a gene: 8. This CDR3 has 16 amino acids. DNA for the CDR3: TGTGCCAGCAGCGGCCGCGGACAGGGAGCTGGAAACACCATATATTTT. This gives the protein CASSGRGQGAGNTIYF. Using reference TRBV11-2 and TRBJ1-3 for the parts outside the CDR3, the full variable domain is EAGVAQSPRYKIIEKRQSVAFWCNPISGHATLYWYQQILGQGPKLLIQFQNNGVVDDSQLPKDRFSAERLKGVDSTLKIQPAKLEDSAVYLCASSGRGQGAGNTIYFGEGSWLTVV.

This clone has just one count. This chain links TRBV5-1 with TRBJ1-2, with a weak D call TRBD1 (6 bases). V lost 3 bases and J 3 bases, leaving 12 bases between the germline ends. CDR3 length: 14 residues. Germline loops: CDR1 SGHRS, CDR2 YFSETQ. The CDR3: CASSSGGGHYGYTF. The CDR3 coding sequence is TGCGCCAGCAGCTCGGGCGGGGGGCACTATGGCTACACCTTC.

J is TRBJ1-1 and V is TRBV25-1, with 9 bases identical to TRBD1. CDR1 MGHDK and CDR2 SYGVNS come from the germline V gene. The CDR3 extends over 14 amino acids. The trim removed 8 bases at V and 0 bases at J, leaving 4 bases unmatched. This CDR3 reads CASGRQGVNTEAFF. The CDR3 DNA reads TGTGCCAGCGGACGACAGGGGGTGAACACTGAAGCTTTCTTT.

V is TRBV29-1 and J is TRBJ2-7, with 7 bases identical to TRBD2. J gave up 2 bases and V 4 bases, and 5 bases lay outside the gene matches. The CDR3 sequence is 13 residues long. In germline, CDR1 is SQVTM, CDR2 ANQGSEA. For the CDR3, the DNA is TGCAGCGTTGTTGGGACTATGACCTACGAGCAGTACTTC. Amino acid sequence: CSVVGTMTYEQYF.

The J gene is TRBJ2-1, the V gene TRBV10-3, with D perhaps matching TRBD2 (7 bases). The CDR3 consists of 15 residues. Trimming shortened V by 8 bases and J by 5 bases, and 19 bases separated the two germline ends. Germline CDR1 and CDR2: ENHRY and SYGVKD. The CDR3 loop is CAIGVWRGPNNEQFF. CDR3 sequence (DNA): TGTGCCATCGGAGTTTGGCGGGGGCCGAACAATGAGCAGTTCTTC.

The DNA of the CDR3 is TGTGCCAGCAGGGACAGTAATAATGAAAAACTGTTTTTT. Encoded protein: CASRDSNNEKLFF. This chain joins TRBV27 and TRBJ1-4, with D possibly matching TRBD1 (6 bases). The germline gives CDR1 MNHEY, CDR2 SMNVEV (reference sequence). V shed 6 bases and J shed 4 bases, with 9 bases lying between them. This CDR3 is 13 amino acids long.

Here the CDR3 DNA reads TGTGCCAGCAGCTCCCAACAGGGGGGAGATACGCAGTATTTT. Translation gives CASSSQQGGDTQYF. The V gene is TRBV7-3, the J gene TRBJ2-3; 8 positions agree with TRBD1. This CDR3 has 14 amino acids. Germline CDR1 reads SGHTA; CDR2 reads FQGTGA. The V gene end was trimmed by 4 bases and the J gene end by 5 bases; junction bases not matched to a gene: 5.

The gene calls are TRBV5-8 and TRBJ2-1; D perhaps matches TRBD1 (6 bases). Deletions cut 8 bases from V and 6 bases from J, with 12 bases between. This CDR3 region has 12 residues. Germline values: CDR1 SGHTS, CDR2 YDEGEE. Written as DNA, the CDR3 is TGTGCCAGTACACCAGGGGCCAATGAGCAGTTCTTC. As protein: CASTPGANEQFF. Together with reference TRBV5-8 and TRBJ2-1, the CDR3 gives the full variable domain: EAGVTQSPTHLIKTRGQQATLRCSPISGHTSVYWYQQALGLGLQFLLWYDEGEERNRGNFPPRFSGRQFPNYSSELNVNALELEDSALYLCASTPGANEQFFGPGTRLTVL.

The chain joins TRBV5-1 to TRBJ2-3, with 9 bases lining up with TRBD2. Germline lookup yields CDR1 SGHRS and CDR2 YFSETQ. The CDR3 is 16 amino acids. The V gene end was trimmed by 0 bases and the J gene end by 6 bases; junction bases not matched to a gene: 8. The CDR3 nucleotides read TGCGCCAGCAGCTTGGTGGTTAGCGGGGGTATGGATACGCAGTATTTT. Translation gives CASSLVVSGGMDTQYF.

The chain links TRBV19 to TRBJ2-7, with TRBD1 identical over 10 bases. From germline, CDR1 is LNHDA and CDR2 SQIVND (reference sequence). The CDR3 is made up of 17 amino acids. Germline trimming cut 4 bases from V and 2 bases from J; bases unmatched to any gene: 11. CDR3 DNA sequence: TGTGCCAGTAGTACCCGGATTGGTGGGACAGGGGCCTACGAGCAGTACTTC. Residues: CASSTRIGGTGAYEQYF.

V gene TRBV7-3 combines with J gene TRBJ2-1, with D perhaps matching TRBD2 (6 bases). CDR1 SGHTA and CDR2 FQGTGA come from the germline V gene. V was shortened by 2 bases and J by 6 bases, with 8 bases between the two germline ends. The CDR3 is 13 amino acids. As DNA, the CDR3 is TGTGCCAGCAGCTTACTAGCGTTCAATGAGCAGTTCTTC. This codes for CASSLLAFNEQFF.